These 10 T cell receptor beta chains were sequenced from one sample in a study of patients and donors after allogeneic stem cell transplantation. Each CDR3 protein gets one entry after TCRdb re-called the RT-PCR reads with MiXCR. The top ten hold roughly 10% of the sample, which has about 230,000 distinct CDR3 sequences, about 14% seen once. Material: blood, either unsorted or a sorted T cell fraction (not recorded which). Receptors originate from a human donor who was either an allogeneic HSCT recipient or a stem cell or donor lymphocyte infusion donor (not recorded which). It is not recorded whose cells these are; they may come from a transplant donor.

The J gene is TRBJ2-3, the V gene TRBV19; D is unresolved. CDR1 is LNHDA and CDR2 is SQIVND in the germline V gene (reference sequence). Trimming removed 5 bases from V and 1 base from J, with 16 bases in between. The CDR3 length is 16 residues. CDR3 nucleotides: TGTGCCAGTAGTGAGCAGCGCTGGAGTGGCACAGATACGCAGTATTTT. This gives the protein CASSEQRWSGTDTQYF. Based on the CDR3 plus reference TRBV19 and TRBJ2-3, the full variable domain is DGGITQSPKYLFRKEGQNVTLSCEQNLNHDAMYWYRQDPGQGLRLIYYSQIVNDFQKGDIAEGYSVSREKKESFPLTVTSAQKNPTAFYLCASSEQRWSGTDTQYFGPGTRLTVL.

This sequence joins TRBV20-1 and TRBJ1-5; D is possibly TRBD1 (5 bases). The CDR3 is 15 amino acids. V was pared by 5 bases and J by 3 bases, with 17 bases between. Germline CDR1 DFQATT, CDR2 SNEGSKA (reference sequence). The CDR3, as DNA: TGCAGTGCTGACTCTGGCAGGGTTCCCAATCAGCCCCAGCATTTT. Translation: CSADSGRVPNQPQHF.

This clonotype was recorded at least ten times. The chain is built from TRBV20-1 and TRBJ2-7; 12 positions agree with TRBD1. CDR1 DFQATT and CDR2 SNEGSKA come from the germline V gene (reference sequence). J lost 5 bases, V lost 7 bases, and 12 bases had no gene match. The CDR3 runs 15 residues. The CDR3, as DNA: TGCAGTGTTGACTCCGGGACAGGGGGCATCAACGAGCAGTACTTC. It encodes CSVDSGTGGINEQYF.

This clonotype was recorded many times. The V call is TRBV20-1, the J call TRBJ2-7; no clear D. This CDR3 is built from 14 residues. V gave up 6 bases and J gave up 6 bases, with 21 bases separating them. Germline V gene lookup returns CDR1 DFQATT and CDR2 SNEGSKA (reference sequence). DNA for the CDR3: TGCAGTGCCCCCTCGTCACCGGATAAAATCGAGCAGTACTTC. Protein product: CSAPSSPDKIEQYF.

This clonotype was seen more than once but under ten times. The CDR3 protein is CAWRRIISGGIYNEQFF. The CDR3 DNA reads as TGTGCCTGGAGGAGAATAATTAGCGGGGGGATCTACAATGAGCAGTTCTTC. The chain has TRBV30 and TRBJ2-1; 10 bases are a match to TRBD2. The ends lost 3 bases at V and 3 bases at J; junction bases unmatched: 11. Germline V gene sequence: CDR1 GTSNPN, CDR2 SVGIG (reference sequence). The CDR3 is 17 amino acids.

This clonotype was recorded at least ten times. The chain joins TRBV4-3 to TRBJ1-1, with D perhaps matching TRBD1 (5 bases). Trimming shortened V by 4 bases and J by 3 bases, and 21 bases separated the two germline ends. Germline loops: CDR1 LGHNA, CDR2 YSLEER. The CDR3 is 17 amino acids. In DNA form, the CDR3 reads TGCGCCAGCAGCCCCCTTACGGGGGGAGTTGGGGACACTGAAGCTTTCTTT. It is translated as CASSPLTGGVGDTEAFF.

Remarks on this clonotype: The junction departs from germline at one end; a sequencing error may be responsible. The chain combines TRBV20-1 with TRBJ2-1, with TRBD1 as a possible D gene (6 bases). From germline, CDR1 is DFQATT and CDR2 SNEGSKA (reference sequence). This CDR3 is built from 16 residues. The CDR3 nucleotides are TGCAGTGCTATGAGGGGGAGCCAGTCATCCTCCAATGAGCAGTTCTTC. Translating it yields CSAMRGSQSSSNEQFF.

This clonotype was detected ten times or more. This chain joins TRBV15 and TRBJ2-3; 11 nucleotides agree with TRBD2. The V gene's germline CDR1 is LNHNV and CDR2 YYDKDF (reference sequence). This CDR3 region has 16 residues. V lost 3 bases, J lost 3 bases, and 5 bases stayed unmatched. The CDR3 nucleotides are TGTGCCACCAGCAGGGTTGGACTAGCGGGTACAGATACGCAGTATTTT. It is translated as CATSRVGLAGTDTQYF.

This clonotype was detected ten times or more. The genes are TRBV20-1 and TRBJ2-7; the D gene is possibly TRBD2 (6 bases). From germline, CDR1 is DFQATT and CDR2 SNEGSKA (reference sequence). The CDR3 length is 14 residues. Trimming stripped 5 bases from V and 0 bases from J, with 14 bases between. Written as DNA, the CDR3 is TGCAGTGCTCTCCAGATTAGCGGCTCCTACGAGCAGTACTTC. Residues: CSALQISGSYEQYF.

A few counts support this clonotype. This sequence joins TRBV9 and TRBJ1-6, with D tentatively TRBD1 (5 bases). The CDR3 loop spans 15 amino acids. CDR1 and CDR2 (germline): SGDLS, YYNGEE. The V end lost 4 bases, the J end lost 6 bases, and 14 bases lay between the germline ends. The CDR3 bases are TGTGCCAGCAGCACAACAGGCTTCGGTAATTCACCCCTCCACTTT. It is translated as CASSTTGFGNSPLHF.